This TCR beta chain came from a study of blood T cell repertoires in COVID-19. Enrollees, about 18 to 89 years old, lived in about two dozen US areas. In the study's own analysis: Amplification of reference gene primers was used by the study to estimate nucleated cell counts. Using immunoSEQ multiplex PCR, the repertoire was profiled, and TCRdb retains in-frame clones only, with some absent. From that table come the V and J calls and clone size; the DNA was used to work out D and trimming. The sample has about 320,000 clones, approximately 88% seen once. CDR1 is MGHDK, CDR2 SYGVNS, per germline. The CDR3 extends over 15 amino acids. V lost 3 bases and J 5 bases, leaving 16 bases between the germline ends.

The TCR sequence derives from a woman aged 18-30 years who had recovered from COVID-19. The sequencing sample was made of PBMCs or T cells enriched from blood (not recorded which). The V call is TRBV25-1, the J call TRBJ1-1; D gene uncertain. CDR3 DNA sequence: TGTGCCAGCAGTGAGGGGAGGCTATTGGGTACTGAAGCTTTCTTT. It yields the protein CASSEGRLLGTEAFF.